The clone carrying this TCR beta chain was seen more than once but under ten times. The germline V gene encodes CDR1 MNHEY and CDR2 SVGEGT. V gave up 6 bases and J gave up 0 bases, with 13 bases separating them. This CDR3 has 15 residues. This record comes from a study of blood T cells in healthy people across ages. A second PCR, run for about 7 to 12 cycles, used a sample-barcoded 5' primer plus a J-beta primer mix. Each CDR3 protein is one row after TCRdb ran MiXCR on the 5' RACE reads. The table includes about 780,000 distinct CDR3 sequences, about 45% detected once. The TCR originated in an elderly man in good health. Sequenced input: blood. The J gene is TRBJ2-3, the V gene TRBV6-2 or TRBV6-3; perhaps D is TRBD1 or TRBD2 (5 bases each). The CDR3 protein is CASRGTVASTDTQYF. For the CDR3, the DNA is TGTGCCAGCAGAGGGACCGTCGCGAGCACAGATACGCAGTATTTT.